This TCR beta chain appears in the sequencing data of a study of T cell responses to AZD1222 COVID-19 vaccine. Overall study findings and caveats: Repertoires were collected only later (after the peak T cell response had occurred). CD4 TCRs linked to vaccination spanned spike, dominating at 160-218 and 743-854. Just five to seven people given AZD1222 tested seropositive at baseline.

This clone was observed once. Antigen: not known. TCRdb's table, derived via immunoSEQ multiplex PCR, lists solely in-frame clones and lacks some. The sample yields about 87,000 clones, over 75% seen once. Trimming cost V 4 bases and J 11 bases; bases outside gene matches: 10. CDR1 is MDHEN and CDR2 is SYDVKM in the germline V gene. The CDR3 covers 14 residues. The sequence came from an adult in good health. Sequences were derived from peripheral blood, sampled on day 0 of AZD1222 vaccination. The chain joins TRBV28 to TRBJ2-3, with 9 bases matching TRBD1. This CDR3 is CASSSAGTGIGQYF. The DNA for the CDR3 is TGTGCCAGCAGTTCAGCCGGGACAGGGATAGGGCAGTATTTT.